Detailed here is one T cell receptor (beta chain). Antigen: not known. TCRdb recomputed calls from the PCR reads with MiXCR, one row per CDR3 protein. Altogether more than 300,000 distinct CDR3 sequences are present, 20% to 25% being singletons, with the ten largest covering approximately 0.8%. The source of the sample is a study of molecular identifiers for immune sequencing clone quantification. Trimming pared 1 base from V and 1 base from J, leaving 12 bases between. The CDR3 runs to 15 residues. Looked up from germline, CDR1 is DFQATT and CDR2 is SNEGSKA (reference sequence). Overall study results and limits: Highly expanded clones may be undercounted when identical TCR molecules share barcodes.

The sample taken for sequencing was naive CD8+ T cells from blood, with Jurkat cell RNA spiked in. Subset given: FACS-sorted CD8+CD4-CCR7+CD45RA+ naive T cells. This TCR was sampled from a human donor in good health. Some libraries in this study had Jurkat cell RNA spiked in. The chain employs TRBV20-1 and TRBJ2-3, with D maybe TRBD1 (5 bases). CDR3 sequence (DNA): TGCAGTGCTAGAGTAAGCAGGGAAGGCACAGATACGCAGTATTTT. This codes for CSARVSREGTDTQYF.